The 10 T cell receptor beta chains below come from one sample, sequenced in a study of shared clonotypes between healthy human individuals. Naive CD8 cells were CD45RO-negative, positively selected for CCR7, excluding terminally differentiated effector memory CD45RA+ cells. Libraries were prepared by immunoSEQ multiplex PCR; TCRdb keeps only in-frame clonotypes and omits some of them. This table has millions of clones, approximately 94% appearing once. The specimen was naive CD8+ T cells sorted from blood. These receptor sequences come from a man younger than 35 in good health.

The chain combines TRBV28 with TRBJ1-2; the D gene is possibly TRBD1 (6 bases). The CDR3 length is 12 residues. V was trimmed by 4 bases and J by 5 bases, leaving 8 bases between them. The germline V gene encodes CDR1 MDHEN and CDR2 SYDVKM. The CDR3 loop reads CASSYRVYGYTF. CDR3 DNA: TGTGCCAGCAGTTACAGGGTGTATGGCTACACCTTC.

A remark on this clone: Other nucleotide sequences from this sample produce the same CDR3. The chain joins TRBV6-1 to TRBJ1-2; 8 nucleotides align to TRBD1. The ends lost 2 bases at V and 4 bases at J; junction bases unmatched: 0. CDR3 length: 13 amino acids. Germline-derived CDR1 and CDR2 are MNHNS and SASEGT. The CDR3 loop reads CASSETGGYGYTF. CDR3 DNA: TGTGCCAGCAGTGAAACAGGGGGCTATGGCTACACCTTC.

The chain combines TRBV25-1 with TRBJ1-4; unclear D gene. V shed 4 bases and J shed 0 bases, with 6 bases lying between them. CDR3 length: 14 amino acids. The germline gives CDR1 MGHDK, CDR2 SYGVNS. CDR3: CASSGPATNEKLFF. The CDR3 DNA reads TGTGCCAGCAGTGGTCCAGCAACTAATGAAAAACTGTTTTTT. Using reference TRBV25-1 and TRBJ1-4 for the parts outside the CDR3, the full variable domain is EADIYQTPRYLVIGTGKKITLECSQTMGHDKMYWYQQDPGMELHLIHYSYGVNSTEKGDLSSESTVSRIRTEHFPLTLESARPSHTSQYLCASSGPATNEKLFFGSGTQLSVL.

This rearrangement joins TRBV27 to TRBJ2-2, with TRBD2 matching over 9 bases. Per the germline V gene, CDR1 is MNHEY and CDR2 is SMNVEV (reference sequence). This CDR3 comprises 16 residues. V lost 5 bases, J lost 7 bases, and 11 bases stayed unmatched. CDR3 DNA sequence: TGTGCCAGCAGTGTGCTTTCGGGACTAGCCATCGGGGAGCTGTTTTTT. This sequence encodes CASSVLSGLAIGELFF.

In this sample, this clone turned up a few times. This rearrangement joins TRBV30 to TRBJ2-7; the match to TRBD2 covers 9 bases. Germline V gene sequence: CDR1 GTSNPN, CDR2 SVGIG (reference sequence). Losses at the gene ends were 5 bases for V and 5 bases for J; bases not matched to a gene: 7. The CDR3 spans 13 residues. CDR3 in amino acids: CAWSTSGPNEQYF. CDR3 nucleotides: TGTGCCTGGTCGACTAGCGGTCCCAACGAGCAGTACTTC.

The V call is TRBV9, the J call TRBJ2-7; 14 nucleotides line up with TRBD2. Germline lookup yields CDR1 SGDLS and CDR2 YYNGEE. CDR3 length: 17 amino acids. V lost 3 bases, J lost 3 bases, and 8 bases stayed unmatched. The CDR3 here is CASSGGLAGGEYYEQYF. As DNA, the CDR3 is TGTGCCAGCAGCGGAGGACTAGCGGGAGGTGAATACTACGAGCAGTACTTC.

CDR3 DNA sequence: TGTGCCAGCAGCCAAGATCTAATAGGGCCCTACGAGCAGTACTTC. It codes for CASSQDLIGPYEQYF. This rearrangement joins TRBV14 to TRBJ2-7; D is unresolved. Trimming removed 0 bases from V and 2 bases from J, with 11 bases in between. CDR1 and CDR2 from the germline V gene are SGHDN and FVKESK. The CDR3 loop spans 15 amino acids.

This clone was counted a single time. The chain combines TRBV6-1 with TRBJ1-4; D gene uncertain. The CDR3 spans 16 residues. Trimming cost V 4 bases and J 4 bases, with 16 bases left between them. The germline V gene has CDR1 MNHNS and CDR2 SASEGT. The chain's CDR3 is CASSATLEAFNEKLFF. As DNA, the CDR3 is TGTGCCAGCAGTGCTACCTTAGAGGCCTTTAATGAAAAACTGTTTTTT.

The chain employs TRBV30 and TRBJ2-7; TRBD2 matches 8 bases. Germline assignment: CDR1 GTSNPN and CDR2 SVGIG (reference sequence). The CDR3 is 15 amino acids. Losses at the gene ends were 1 base for V and 3 bases for J; bases not matched to a gene: 8. The CDR3 reads CAWSALTGGNYEQYF. The CDR3 DNA is TGTGCCTGGAGTGCGCTGACGGGGGGGAACTACGAGCAGTACTTC.

V gene TRBV2 combines with J gene TRBJ2-3; D not resolved. This CDR3 contains 12 residues. The V end was cut by 6 bases, the J end by 2 bases, with 6 bases between. From germline, CDR1 is SNHLY and CDR2 FYNNEI. The CDR3 DNA follows: TGTGCCAGCAGGGAACTCACAGATACGCAGTATTTT. It specifies CASRELTDTQYF.